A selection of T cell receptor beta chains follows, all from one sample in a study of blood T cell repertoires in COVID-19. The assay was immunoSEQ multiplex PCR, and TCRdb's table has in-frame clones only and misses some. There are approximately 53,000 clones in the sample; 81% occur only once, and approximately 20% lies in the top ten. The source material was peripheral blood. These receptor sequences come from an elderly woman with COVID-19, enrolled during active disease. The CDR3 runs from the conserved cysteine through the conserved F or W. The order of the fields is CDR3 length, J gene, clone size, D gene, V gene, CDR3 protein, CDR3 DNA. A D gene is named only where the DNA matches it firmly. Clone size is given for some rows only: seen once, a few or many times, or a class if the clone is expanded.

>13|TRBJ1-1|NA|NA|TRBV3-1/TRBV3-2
CASSQGEHTEAFF
TGTGCCAGCAGCCAAGGAGAACACACTGAAGCTTTCTTT
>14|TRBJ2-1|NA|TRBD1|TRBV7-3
CASSRDRGPNEQFF
TGTGCCAGCAGCCGGGACAGGGGGCCCAATGAGCAGTTCTTC
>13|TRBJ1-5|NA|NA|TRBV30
CAWTSGSDQPQHF
TGTGCCTGGACCTCAGGGTCGGATCAGCCCCAGCATTTT
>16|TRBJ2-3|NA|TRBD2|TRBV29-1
CSAKKIAGTKGDTQYF
TGCAGCGCCAAGAAAATAGCGGGGACCAAGGGGGATACGCAGTATTTT
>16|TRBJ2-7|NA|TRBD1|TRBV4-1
CASSQVYDRGSYEQYF
TGCGCCAGCAGCCAAGTGTACGACAGGGGGTCGTACGAGCAGTACTTC
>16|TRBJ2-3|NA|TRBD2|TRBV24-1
CATSDPEAGGTDTQYF
TGTGCCACCAGTGATCCTGAGGCGGGAGGAACAGATACGCAGTATTTT
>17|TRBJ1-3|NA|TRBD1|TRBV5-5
CASSLGAGTGAGNTIYF
TGTGCCAGCAGCTTGGGGGCCGGGACAGGGGCTGGAAACACCATATATTTT
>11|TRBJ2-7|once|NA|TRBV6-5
CASRSVTEQYF
TGTGCCAGCAGGAGTGTTACGGAGCAGTACTTC
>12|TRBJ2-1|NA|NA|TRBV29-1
CSALVPGNEQFF
TGCAGCGCACTGGTTCCCGGCAATGAGCAGTTCTTC
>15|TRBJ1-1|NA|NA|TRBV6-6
CASRPPRGLNTEAFF
TGTGCCAGCAGGCCCCCTCGGGGGTTGAACACTGAAGCTTTCTTT
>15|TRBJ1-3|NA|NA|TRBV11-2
CASSLGHLAGNTIYF
TGTGCCAGCAGCTTAGGGCATTTGGCTGGAAACACCATATATTTT
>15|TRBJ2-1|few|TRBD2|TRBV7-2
CASSPGTSGPNEQFF
TGTGCCAGCAGCCCCGGGACTAGCGGACCCAATGAGCAGTTCTTC
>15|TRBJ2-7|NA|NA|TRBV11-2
CASSLDPRGLLEQYF
TGTGCCAGCAGCTTAGATCCTAGAGGTCTCTTAGAGCAGTACTTC
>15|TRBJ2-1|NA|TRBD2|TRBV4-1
CASRLGGGSYNEQFF
TGCGCCAGCAGGCTTGGCGGCGGGAGTTACAATGAGCAGTTCTTC
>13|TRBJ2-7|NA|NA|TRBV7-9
CASSLAGSYEQYF
TGTGCCAGCAGCCTGGCGGGGAGCTACGAGCAGTACTTC
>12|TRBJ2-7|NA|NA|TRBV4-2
CASSQAGVEQYF
TGTGCCAGCAGCCAAGCGGGGGTCGAGCAGTACTTC
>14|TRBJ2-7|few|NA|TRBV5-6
CASSPGAASGEQYF
TGTGCCAGCAGCCCCGGAGCAGCCAGCGGCGAGCAGTACTTC
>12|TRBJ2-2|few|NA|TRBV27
CASPRGPGELFF
TGTGCCAGCCCTAGGGGTCCCGGGGAGCTGTTTTTT
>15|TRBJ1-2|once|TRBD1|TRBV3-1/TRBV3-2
CASSYQGGWSYGYTF
TGTGCCAGCAGCTACCAGGGGGGATGGAGCTATGGCTACACCTTC
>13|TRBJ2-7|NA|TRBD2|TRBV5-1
CASIGTSGPEQYF
TGCGCCAGCATTGGGACTAGCGGCCCCGAGCAGTACTTC
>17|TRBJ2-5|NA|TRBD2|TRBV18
CASSPRLAGGVVETQYF
TGTGCCAGCTCACCACGGCTAGCGGGAGGAGTAGTAGAGACCCAGTACTTC
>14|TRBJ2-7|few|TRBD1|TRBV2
CASSERTGPYEQYF
TGTGCCAGCAGTGAAAGGACAGGACCCTACGAGCAGTACTTC
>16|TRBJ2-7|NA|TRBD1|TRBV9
CASSHNRDRGIYEQYF
TGTGCCAGCAGCCATAACCGGGACAGGGGGATCTACGAGCAGTACTTC
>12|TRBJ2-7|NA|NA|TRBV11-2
CASSLDRYEQYF
TGTGCCAGCAGCCTTGACAGATACGAGCAGTACTTC
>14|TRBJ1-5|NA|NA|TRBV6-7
CASRSVYSNQPQHF
TGTGCCAGCAGGTCAGTATATAGCAATCAGCCCCAGCATTTT
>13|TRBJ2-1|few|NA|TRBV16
CASSPNYNNEQFF
TGTGCCAGCAGCCCTAACTACAACAATGAGCAGTTCTTC
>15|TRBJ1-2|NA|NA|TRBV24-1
CATSDPHGDSYGYTF
TGTGCCACCAGTGACCCGCATGGAGACTCCTATGGCTACACCTTC
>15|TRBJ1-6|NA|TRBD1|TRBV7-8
CASGSHGTDNSPLHF
TGTGCCAGCGGAAGCCACGGGACAGATAATTCACCCCTCCACTTT
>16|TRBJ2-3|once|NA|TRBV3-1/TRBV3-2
CASSPLGGGRGDTQYF
TGTGCCAGCAGCCCTCTGGGGGGCGGGAGAGGAGATACGCAGTATTTT
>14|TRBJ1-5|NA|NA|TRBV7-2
CASSPSGGGQPQHF
TGTGCCAGCAGCCCTAGTGGCGGTGGACAGCCCCAGCATTTT
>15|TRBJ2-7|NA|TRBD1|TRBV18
CASSPLDRGQNEQYF
TGTGCCAGCTCACCTCTGGACAGGGGGCAGAACGAGCAGTACTTC
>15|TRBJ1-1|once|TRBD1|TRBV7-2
CASSKPETGATEAFF
TGTGCCAGCAGCAAACCTGAAACAGGGGCCACTGAAGCTTTCTTT
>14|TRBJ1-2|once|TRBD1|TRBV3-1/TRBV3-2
CASSVGTGGFGYTF
TGTGCCAGCAGCGTCGGGACAGGCGGCTTTGGCTACACCTTC